This T cell receptor (beta chain) was sequenced during a study of blood T cell repertoires in COVID-19. Study at large: The study drew acute and convalescent COVID-19 samples from the United States, Italy and Spain. PBMCs, B-cell-depleted T cells, or T cells were the source of the cDNA or gDNA that made up the material.

The CDR3 runs to 14 residues. Germline lookup yields CDR1 LNHDA and CDR2 SQIVND (reference sequence). Deletions cut 1 base from V and 5 bases from J, with 6 bases between. As handled by the study authors: Nucleated cell counts were estimated from reference gene primer amplification. Sequencing used immunoSEQ multiplex PCR; TCRdb keeps in-frame clones, though not all of them. D and trimming were read from the DNA, whereas the V and J calls and clone size are those reported in that table. This table has tens of thousands of clones, roughly 80% appearing once. V usage is TRBV19 and J usage is TRBJ1-6, with D unclear. The source is a man in his fifties with active COVID-19. The sequenced sample consisted of peripheral blood. CDR3 sequence: CASSIGGHNSPLHF. CDR3 nucleotide sequence: TGTGCCAGTAGTATAGGTGGCCATAATTCACCCCTCCACTTT.